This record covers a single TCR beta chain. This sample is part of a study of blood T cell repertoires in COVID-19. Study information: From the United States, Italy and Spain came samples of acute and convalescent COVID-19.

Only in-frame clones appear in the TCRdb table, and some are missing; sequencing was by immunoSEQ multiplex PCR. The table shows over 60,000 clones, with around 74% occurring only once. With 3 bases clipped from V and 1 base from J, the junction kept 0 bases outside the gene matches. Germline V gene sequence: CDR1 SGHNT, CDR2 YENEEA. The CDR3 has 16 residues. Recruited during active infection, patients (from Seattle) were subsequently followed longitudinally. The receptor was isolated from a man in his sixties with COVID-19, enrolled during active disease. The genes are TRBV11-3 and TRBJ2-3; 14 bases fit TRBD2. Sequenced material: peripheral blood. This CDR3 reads CASSLGLAGGTDTQYF. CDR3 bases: TGTGCCAGCAGCTTGGGACTAGCGGGAGGCACAGATACGCAGTATTTT. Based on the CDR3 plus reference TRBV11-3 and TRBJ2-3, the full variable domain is EAGVVQSPRYKIIEKKQPVAFWCNPISGHNTLYWYLQNLGQGPELLIRYENEEAVDDSQLPKDRFSAERLKGVDSTLKIQPAELGDSAVYLCASSLGLAGGTDTQYFGPGTRLTVL.